This T cell receptor beta chain was recovered during a study of blood T cell repertoires in COVID-19. Study background: The United States, Italy and Spain provided the acute and convalescent COVID-19 samples. In each case, the material was cDNA or gDNA derived from T cells, B-cell-depleted T cells, or PBMCs.

Trimming removed 2 bases from V and 7 bases from J, with 12 bases in between. The CDR3 loop spans 14 amino acids. From germline, CDR1 is SNHLY and CDR2 FYNNEI. Per the original methods: Scientists estimated how many nucleated cells there were by amplifying reference gene primers. Produced via immunoSEQ multiplex PCR; TCRdb's table is partial and in-frame only. V and J calls and clone size come straight from that table; D and trimming were deduced from the DNA. The data contain about 190,000 clones, less than 80% of them singletons. Sample: peripheral blood. The genes are TRBV2 and TRBJ2-1; possibly TRBD2 for D (5 bases). The clonotype comes from a woman between 45 and 60 years old with acute or convalescent COVID-19. In nucleotides, the CDR3 is TGTGCCAGCAGTGAAACTCGGACTGCGAATGAGCAGTTCTTC. Translating gives CASSETRTANEQFF.